The next 7 T cell receptor beta chains were all read from a single sample in a study of vaccination and CD4 T cells after COVID-19. Sample treatment: roughly 11-day PBMC culture with coronavirus spike peptide pools or control peptides (ViraFEST assay). The study sequenced cultured CD4+ T cell DNA using the Oncomine TCR Beta short-read assay. A single record per CDR3 protein comes from TCRdb applying MiXCR to the PCR reads. The sample carries some 15,000 distinct CDR3 sequences, around 50% recorded once. What these receptors recognize is not known. Source: CD4+ T cells from blood, cultured in vitro, taken before SARS-CoV-2 vaccination. These receptors were obtained from a human donor who had recovered from COVID-19.

V is TRBV11-3 and J is TRBJ2-7; D may be TRBD1 (5 bases). Trimming removed 0 bases from V and 0 bases from J, with 15 bases in between. This CDR3 is built from 17 residues. Germline V CDR1 and CDR2: SGHNT, YENEEA. CDR3 nucleotide sequence: TGTGCCAGCAGCTTAGATGGGGCCAGATCTTTCTCCTACGAGCAGTACTTC. Protein sequence: CASSLDGARSFSYEQYF.

This sequence joins TRBV2 and TRBJ2-5, with D unclear. The CDR3 extends over 13 amino acids. From germline, CDR1 is SNHLY and CDR2 FYNNEI. V was shortened by 6 bases and J by 5 bases, with 13 bases between the two germline ends. This CDR3 reads CASRLGIGETQYF. CDR3 DNA: TGTGCCAGCAGGCTGGGGATCGGGGAGACCCAGTACTTC.

This clonotype was seen just once. The J gene is TRBJ1-1, the V gene TRBV5-6; unclear D gene. The CDR3 covers 13 residues. From germline, CDR1 is SGHDT and CDR2 YYEEEE. The ends were cut back, 1 base at V and 1 base at J, with 5 bases in the middle. The CDR3 loop is CASSLPGNTEAFF. CDR3 DNA: TGTGCCAGCAGCTTGCCGGGGAACACTGAAGCTTTCTTT.

This clonotype has just a few counts. The V gene is TRBV24-1, the J gene TRBJ1-5; 9 nucleotides match TRBD1. The CDR3 runs to 15 residues. The V gene's germline CDR1 is KGHDR and CDR2 SFDVKD. The J segment lost 2 bases and the V segment lost 7 bases, leaving 5 bases of the junction unmatched. The CDR3 DNA reads as TGTGCCACCAGCGAACAGGGGGCAGGCAATCAGCCCCAGCATTTT. It yields the protein CATSEQGAGNQPQHF.

The chain links TRBV20-1 to TRBJ1-1, with 7 bases aligning to TRBD1. The CDR3 loop spans 14 amino acids. The V and J ends lost 3 bases and 2 bases, in that order; junction bases with no gene match: 6. The germline V gene encodes CDR1 DFQATT and CDR2 SNEGSKA (reference sequence). CDR3 nucleotide sequence: TGCAGTGCTAGTTCGGGACAGCGAAACACTGAAGCTTTCTTT. Its protein product is CSASSGQRNTEAFF.

The sample holds one count of this clonotype. V gene TRBV5-4 combines with J gene TRBJ2-3, with a tentative D call TRBD2 (5 bases). Germline lookup yields CDR1 SGHNT and CDR2 YYREEE (reference sequence). This CDR3 is 16 amino acids long. The V end lost 0 bases, the J end lost 2 bases, and 13 bases lay between the germline ends. The DNA for the CDR3 is TGTGCCAGCAGCTTGGGAAGGACTCGGGCCACAGATACGCAGTATTTT. Amino acids: CASSLGRTRATDTQYF. Drawing the rest from reference TRBV5-4 and TRBJ2-3, the complete variable domain is ETGVTQSPTHLIKTRGQQVTLRCSSQSGHNTVSWYQQALGQGPQFIFQYYREEENGRGNFPPRFSGLQFPNYSSELNVNALELDDSALYLCASSLGRTRATDTQYFGPGTRLTVL.

This clonotype was found once. V usage is TRBV27 and J usage is TRBJ1-2, with D perhaps matching TRBD1 (6 bases). The CDR3 covers 14 residues. The germline V gene has CDR1 MNHEY and CDR2 SMNVEV (reference sequence). Trimming took 10 bases from V and 8 from J, leaving 23 bases between them. In nucleotides, the CDR3 is TGTGCCACCGCCCACTCACAGGGAGCGTCCGGCTACACCTTC. Translation: CATAHSQGASGYTF.